This TCR beta chain was obtained from a study of CD8+CD57+ T cells in acquired aplastic anemia. A remark on this clonotype: One base away lies a much larger clone, so this may be a sequencing read error.

Investigators profiled TCR beta VDJ and CDR3 from genomic DNA template. TCRdb used MiXCR to reprocess the reads, holding one entry per CDR3 protein. The sample carries 130,000 or so distinct CDR3 sequences, 58% recorded once. Sequencing involved patients with CD8+CD57+ cell expansion previously shown by flow cytometry. In germline, CDR1 is MNHEY, CDR2 SMNVEV (reference sequence). CDR3 length equals 14 residues. V dropped 8 bases and J dropped 4; count of bases not matched to a gene: 9. This TCR was sampled from a human donor with aplastic anemia. Source material: sorted CD4+, CD8+, or CD8+CD57+ T cells (not recorded which) from PBMCs. The rearrangement uses TRBV27 and TRBJ2-5; 8 bases are a match to TRBD1. CDR3 in DNA: TGTGCCAGCGGTCCCGGGACAGGAGGAGAGACCCAGTACTTC. As protein: CASGPGTGGETQYF.